This T cell receptor (beta chain) was retrieved from a study of vaccination and CD4 T cells after COVID-19. For the study at large: The convalescents were made up of six males and four females, two of whom were Hispanic. Post-diagnosis, post-COVID samples were collected after a median approximately 97 days, ranging 35 to 161.

Study-level results: Median roughly 86% of reactive clones detected in convalescent patients emerged only post-vaccination.

Sequence data for DNA of cultured CD4+ T cells were generated by the Oncomine TCR Beta short-read assay. Each CDR3 protein gets one entry after TCRdb re-called the PCR reads with MiXCR. This table has about 19,000 distinct CDR3 sequences, 40% to 60% appearing once. Treatment specified: approximately nine-day PBMC culture with coronavirus spike peptide pools or control peptides (ViraFEST assay). There are a few counts of this clonotype. Antigen specificity is unknown. In germline, CDR1 is DFQATT, CDR2 SNEGSKA (reference sequence). The V end was cut by 6 bases, the J end by 2 bases, with 13 bases between. The CDR3 covers 13 residues.

This sample comprised CD4+ T cells from blood, cultured in vitro, obtained before SARS-CoV-2 vaccination. This chain connects TRBV20-1 to TRBJ2-5; either TRBD1 or TRBD2 may fit D (5 bases each). The TCR comes from a human donor who had recovered from COVID-19. CDR3 loop: CSATWGIQETQYF. The DNA of the CDR3 is TGCAGTGCCACCTGGGGGATTCAAGAGACCCAGTACTTC.